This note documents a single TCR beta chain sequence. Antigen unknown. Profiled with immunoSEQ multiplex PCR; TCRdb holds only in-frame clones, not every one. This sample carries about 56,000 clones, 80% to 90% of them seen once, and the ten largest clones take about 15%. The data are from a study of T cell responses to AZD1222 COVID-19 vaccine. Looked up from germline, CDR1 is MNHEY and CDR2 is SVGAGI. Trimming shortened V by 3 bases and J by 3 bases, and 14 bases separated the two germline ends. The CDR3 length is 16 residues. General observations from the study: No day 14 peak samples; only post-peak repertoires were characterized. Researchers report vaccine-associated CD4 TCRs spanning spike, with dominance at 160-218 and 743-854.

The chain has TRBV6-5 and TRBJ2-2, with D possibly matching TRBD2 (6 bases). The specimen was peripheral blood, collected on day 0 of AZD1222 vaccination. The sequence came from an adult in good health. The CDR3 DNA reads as TGTGCCAGCAGTTATGACCGGAGGGCGTACACCGGGGAGCTGTTTTTT. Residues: CASSYDRRAYTGELFF.